This TCR beta chain was obtained from a study of OX40 agonist ivuxolimab in advanced cancers. Across the study: The dose-escalation group included hepatocellular carcinoma, melanoma, renal cell carcinoma and head and neck cancer. The dose-escalation cohort was approximately 80% male, with a mean age of about 58 years, ranging roughly 20 to 90.

With 10 bases removed from V and 1 base from J, the gap between germline ends came to 17 bases. The germline V gene encodes CDR1 SGHVS and CDR2 FNYEAQ. The CDR3 contains 14 residues. The data were produced by immunoSEQ multiplex PCR, yet TCRdb's version contains in-frame clones alone and is incomplete. This sample has about 33,000 clones, with roughly 80% found just once. General study findings and limits: The study found among the lowest clonal expansion in partial responders at 0.1-3.0 mg/kg. At 0.1 to 3.0 mg/kg and by week 6, CD4+ and CD8+ T cells in the blood had expanded clonally.

This clone was picked up a small number of times. Its antigen is not known. This rearrangement joins TRBV7-6 to TRBJ2-7; D is perhaps TRBD1 or TRBD2 (5 bases each). The source of this sequence is an adult with an advanced solid tumor such as melanoma, head and neck, liver or kidney cancer. This sample comprised CD4+ or CD8+ T cells sorted from blood, obtained in a trial of the OX40 agonist ivuxolimab. The CDR3 sequence is CATATGDGSYEQYF. The CDR3 DNA sequence: TGTGCCACCGCGACTGGGGACGGATCCTACGAGCAGTACTTC.